The 9 T cell receptor beta chains presented below share a single source sample, sequenced in a study of graft-versus-host responses after intestinal transplantation. Data came from immunoSEQ multiplex PCR; TCRdb stores just in-frame clones and leaves some out. The table records more than 90,000 clones, approximately 94% of them present only once. Their specific antigens are unknown. The sequencing here drew on unstimulated CD4+ T cells sorted from spleen or lymph node cells, taken before transplant. The receptor source for this set is a human donor who was the organ donor for an intestinal transplant.

The chain joins TRBV6-6 to TRBJ1-6, with D perhaps TRBD1 (6 bases). V lost 2 bases and J 7 bases, leaving 12 bases between the germline ends. The CDR3 totals 15 residues. Germline lookup yields CDR1 MNHNY and CDR2 SVGAGI (reference sequence). The CDR3 DNA follows: TGTGCCAGCAGTTACCCGGACAGAGAGAATTCACCCCTCCACTTT. It is translated as CASSYPDRENSPLHF.

The rearrangement links TRBV18 to TRBJ1-1; D is unresolved. This CDR3 is 15 amino acids long. V lost 2 bases, J lost 4 bases, and 14 bases lay in between. Germline CDR1 and CDR2: KGHSH and LQKENI. CDR3 loop: CASSPKGGPGTEAFF. CDR3 DNA sequence: TGTGCCAGCTCACCAAAAGGAGGTCCTGGCACTGAAGCTTTCTTT. Full variable domain (rest looked up from reference TRBV18 and TRBJ1-1): NAGVMQNPRHLVRRRGQEARLRCSPMKGHSHVYWYRQLPEEGLKFMVYLQKENIIDESGMPKERFSAEFPKEGPSILRIQQVVRGDSAAYFCASSPKGGPGTEAFFGQGTRLTVV.

This chain uses TRBV4-1 with TRBJ1-5, with D unclear. Trimming shortened V by 0 bases and J by 1 base, and 10 bases separated the two germline ends. CDR3 length: 16 residues. Per germline, CDR1 MGHRA and CDR2 YSYEKL. The CDR3 reads CASSQDLGPSNQPQHF. In nucleotides, the CDR3 is TGCGCCAGCAGCCAAGATCTTGGGCCAAGCAATCAGCCCCAGCATTTT.

Only a few counts were recorded for this clone. This chain joins TRBV9 and TRBJ2-1, with TRBD2 matching 7 bases. CDR1 is SGDLS, CDR2 YYNGEE, per germline. The CDR3 totals 15 residues. V lost 3 bases and J lost 3; bases outside the gene matches: 6. The CDR3 loop is CASSDSSGDYNEQFF. CDR3 coding DNA: TGTGCCAGCAGCGACTCGAGCGGGGACTACAATGAGCAGTTCTTC.

The chain combines TRBV7-2 with TRBJ2-1, with D possibly being TRBD2 (5 bases). This CDR3 has 17 amino acids. Deletions cut 1 base from V and 0 bases from J, with 13 bases between. The germline CDR1 and CDR2 sequences are SGHTA and FQGNSA. CDR3 nucleotides: TGTGCCAGCAGCTTAGTTGGTCGGAGGAGCTCCTACAATGAGCAGTTCTTC. Its translation is CASSLVGRRSSYNEQFF.

The chain joins TRBV5-6 to TRBJ2-3, with unresolved D. CDR1 is SGHDT and CDR2 is YYEEEE in the germline V gene. Trimming cost V 0 bases and J 0 bases, with 11 bases left between them. The CDR3 extends over 16 amino acids. CDR3 DNA: TGTGCCAGCAGCTTGGGACCGAGCTCTAGCACAGATACGCAGTATTTT. Encoded protein: CASSLGPSSSTDTQYF.

This clone was seen only once. The genes are TRBV5-1 and TRBJ2-5; D is perhaps TRBD2 (6 bases). CDR1 SGHRS and CDR2 YFSETQ come from the germline V gene. CDR3 length: 14 residues. V was cut by 4 bases and J by 4 bases, with 14 bases left in between. CDR3 protein: CASSQPGVGETQYF. As DNA, the CDR3 is TGCGCCAGCAGCCAACCGGGGGTTGGAGAGACCCAGTACTTC.

The V gene is TRBV6-6, the J gene TRBJ2-7; no clear D. The CDR3 has 14 residues. Germline V gene data show CDR1 as MNHNY and CDR2 as SVGAGI (reference sequence). Trimming took off 1 base at V and 2 bases at J, with 9 bases between the two ends. Here the CDR3 DNA reads TGTGCCAGCAGTTACTATGACGACACCTACGAGCAGTACTTC. This codes for CASSYYDDTYEQYF.

V and J are TRBV27 and TRBJ2-3; D ambiguous. Germline assignment: CDR1 MNHEY and CDR2 SMNVEV (reference sequence). V was cut by 6 bases and J by 5 bases, with 15 bases left in between. The CDR3 spans 14 residues. The DNA for the CDR3 is TGTGCCAGCAGATCCGGACCGGCTATAGATACGCAGTATTTT. Translated, it gives CASRSGPAIDTQYF.